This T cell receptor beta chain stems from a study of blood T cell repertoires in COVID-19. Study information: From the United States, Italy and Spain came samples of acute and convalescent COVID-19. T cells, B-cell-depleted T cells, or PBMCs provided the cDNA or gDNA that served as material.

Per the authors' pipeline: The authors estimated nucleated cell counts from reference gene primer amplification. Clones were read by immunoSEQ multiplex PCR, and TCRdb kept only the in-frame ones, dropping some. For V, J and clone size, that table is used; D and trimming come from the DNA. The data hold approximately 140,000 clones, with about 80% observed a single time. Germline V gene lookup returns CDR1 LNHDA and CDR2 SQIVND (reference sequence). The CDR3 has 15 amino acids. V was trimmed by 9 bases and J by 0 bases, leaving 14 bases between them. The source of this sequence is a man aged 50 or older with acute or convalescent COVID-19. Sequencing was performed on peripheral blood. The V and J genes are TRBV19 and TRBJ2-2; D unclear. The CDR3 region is CARISQESNTGELFF. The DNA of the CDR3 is TGTGCCAGAATTTCTCAGGAATCGAACACCGGGGAGCTGTTTTTT.